Listed below are T cell receptor beta chains from one sample, sequenced in a study of cytomegalovirus exposure and HLA in healthy donors. Clones were read by immunoSEQ multiplex PCR, and TCRdb kept only the in-frame ones, dropping some. This table holds about 200,000 clones, around 77% found once. The specimen was PBMCs. These receptor sequences come from a woman in her thirties in good health and CMV-seronegative. Each CDR3 is given with its conserved first and last residue. The D gene is left open where the match is weak. Size values are once, few and many counts, or a class for expanded clones, and some rows have none.

v_call,j_call,d_call,clone_size,cdr3_nt,cdr3_aa
TRBV11-2,TRBJ1-2,TRBD1,.,TGTGCCAGCAGCCTGGGACAGACCAACTATGGCTACACCTTC,CASSLGQTNYGYTF
TRBV28,TRBJ1-4,TRBD1,.,TGTGCCAGCAGTTACAGGACAGGGTGGGATGAAAAACTGTTTTTT,CASSYRTGWDEKLFF
TRBV4-1,TRBJ2-7,.,.,TGCGCCAGCAGCCAAGAGCCAGCGACCTCCTACGAGCAGTACTTC,CASSQEPATSYEQYF
TRBV14,TRBJ2-4,TRBD1,.,TGTGCCAGCAGCCGCTCTAGGGACAGGTTTGGCATTCAGTACTTC,CASSRSRDRFGIQYF
TRBV6-1,TRBJ2-7,.,.,TGTGCCAGCAGTGAAACGAGACTAATAGGGGGTCTCGAGCAGTACTTC,CASSETRLIGGLEQYF
TRBV5-1,TRBJ1-5,.,.,TGCGCCAGCAGCCCGGATCCGGGGGGGAATCAGCCCCAGCATTTT,CASSPDPGGNQPQHF
TRBV18,TRBJ2-1,TRBD2,.,TGTGCCAGCTCACCACCGGGACTAGCGGTGTCAAATGAGCAGTTCTTC,CASSPPGLAVSNEQFF
TRBV18,TRBJ2-1,TRBD2,few,TGTGCCAGCTCACCTCAAGCGGGACACAATGAGCAGTTCTTC,CASSPQAGHNEQFF
TRBV27,TRBJ2-7,TRBD2,.,TGTGCCAGCAGTACCCTAGCGGGAGCGCCTTCCGACGAGCAGTACTTC,CASSTLAGAPSDEQYF
TRBV5-4,TRBJ2-3,.,.,TGTGCCAGCAGCTTGGGCGGGCGTATCACAGATACGCAGTATTTT,CASSLGGRITDTQYF
TRBV9,TRBJ2-1,.,.,TGTGCCAGCAGCGTCCACCCGCTCGGAGCGGAAACCTACAATGAGCAGTTCTTC,CASSVHPLGAETYNEQFF
TRBV10-3,TRBJ1-2,.,.,TGTGCCATCAATGGGGGCGCGGACTATGGCTACACCTTC,CAINGGADYGYTF
TRBV5-1,TRBJ1-3,TRBD1,.,TGCGCCAGCAGCCTCCAGCCGGGACAGGGGGGAACCATATATTTT,CASSLQPGQGGTIYF
TRBV7-9,TRBJ1-1,.,.,TGTGCCAGCAGCCCCAGGGGCCGAAACACTGAAGCTTTCTTT,CASSPRGRNTEAFF
TRBV5-1,TRBJ2-7,.,few,TGCGCCAGCAGCCCGGTAGGAGGGTGGGACGAGCAGTACTTC,CASSPVGGWDEQYF
TRBV7-3,TRBJ2-1,TRBD2,once,TGTGCCAGCAGCCCCACTAGCGGGGTAGACAATGAGCAGTTCTTC,CASSPTSGVDNEQFF
TRBV5-6,TRBJ1-3,.,.,TGTGCCAGCAGCTTGGCCAGGGGCTCTGGAAACACCATATATTTT,CASSLARGSGNTIYF
TRBV10-2,TRBJ2-3,.,once,TGCGCCAGCAGTGAGCCGAGCCAGGGAAGAACGCAGTATTTT,CASSEPSQGRTQYF
TRBV18,TRBJ1-5,TRBD1,.,TGTGCCAGCTCCCAGGGACAGGGGAGTCGGAGTCAGCCCCAGCATTTT,CASSQGQGSRSQPQHF
TRBV4-1,TRBJ2-1,.,.,TGCGCCAGCAGCCAAGATGAGACAGGAGAGGACCCCAATGAGCAGTTCTTC,CASSQDETGEDPNEQFF
TRBV27,TRBJ2-7,.,.,TGTGCCAGCAGTCGGAACCAGGGACTTTACTACGAGCAGTACTTC,CASSRNQGLYYEQYF
TRBV13,TRBJ2-3,.,.,TGTGCCAGCAGCTTCGGAGGGGGGGATAGCACAGATACGCAGTATTTT,CASSFGGGDSTDTQYF
TRBV28,TRBJ2-1,TRBD1,.,TGTGCCAGCAGTTCACCGGGACAGACCTACAATGAGCAGTTCTTC,CASSSPGQTYNEQFF
TRBV7-9,TRBJ2-1,.,.,TGTGCCAGCAGCGAGAGCCGGGACACCGGAAATGAGCAGTTCTTC,CASSESRDTGNEQFF
TRBV5-6,TRBJ2-7,TRBD1,few,TGTGCCAGCAGCTCGGCAGGGACAGGGTCTAACTACGAGCAGTACTTC,CASSSAGTGSNYEQYF
TRBV19,TRBJ2-5,TRBD2,.,TGTGCCAGTAGTATCCGACTAGCGGGGGTGGAGACCCAGTACTTC,CASSIRLAGVETQYF
TRBV30,TRBJ2-3,TRBD2,.,TGTGCCTGGAGTGTGCTAGCGGGTCTCACAGATACGCAGTATTTT,CAWSVLAGLTDTQYF
TRBV30,TRBJ2-1,.,few,TGTGCCTGGTCTACGAATGAGCAGTTCTTC,CAWSTNEQFF
TRBV7-9,TRBJ2-1,.,.,TGTGCCAGCAGCTATACCATGGGTAGCTTTGAGCAGTTCTTC,CASSYTMGSFEQFF
TRBV19,TRBJ1-5,.,.,TGTGCCAGTAGCCTGGGTCGGGGACAGCATTTT,CASSLGRGQHF
TRBV5-6,TRBJ2-5,.,.,TGTGCCAGCAGACCCGGGGTGTGGGTGGAGACCCAGTACTTC,CASRPGVWVETQYF
TRBV5-4,TRBJ2-3,TRBD2,.,TGTGCCAGCAGCGTTAGCGGGGGCCTCACAGATACGCAGTATTTT,CASSVSGGLTDTQYF
TRBV7-9,TRBJ2-7,TRBD2,.,TGTGCCAGCAGCTTACTAGCGGGGGGCTACGAGCAGTACTTC,CASSLLAGGYEQYF
TRBV27,TRBJ2-7,.,.,TGTGCCAGCAGTCCTAACAGGTACTCCTACGAGCAGTACTTC,CASSPNRYSYEQYF
TRBV30,TRBJ2-7,TRBD2,.,TGTGCCTGGACGCGACTAGCGGGATCAGACGAGCAGTACTTC,CAWTRLAGSDEQYF
TRBV6-4,TRBJ1-6,.,once,TGTGCCAGCAGTCCCTCCTCTTCCTATAATTCACCCCTCCACTTT,CASSPSSSYNSPLHF